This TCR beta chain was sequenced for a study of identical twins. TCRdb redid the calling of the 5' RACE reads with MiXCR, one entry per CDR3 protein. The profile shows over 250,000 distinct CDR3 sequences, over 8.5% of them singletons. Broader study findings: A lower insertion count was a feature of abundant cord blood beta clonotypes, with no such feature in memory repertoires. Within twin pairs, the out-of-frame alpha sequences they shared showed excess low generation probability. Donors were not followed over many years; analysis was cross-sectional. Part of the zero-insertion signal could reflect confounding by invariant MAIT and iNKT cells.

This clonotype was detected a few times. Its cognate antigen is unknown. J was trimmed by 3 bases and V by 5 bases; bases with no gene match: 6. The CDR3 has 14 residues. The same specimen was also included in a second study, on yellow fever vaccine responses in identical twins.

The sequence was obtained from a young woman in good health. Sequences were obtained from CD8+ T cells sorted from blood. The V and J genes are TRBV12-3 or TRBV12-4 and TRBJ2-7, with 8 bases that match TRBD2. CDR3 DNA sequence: TGTGCCAGCAGTCCCGGGGGGGCCCACTACGAGCAGTACTTC. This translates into CASSPGGAHYEQYF.